A selection of T cell receptor beta chains follows, all from one sample in a study of blood T cell repertoires in COVID-19. Data came from immunoSEQ multiplex PCR; TCRdb stores just in-frame clones and leaves some out. Of some 230,000 clones detected, about four fifths appear once; the ten largest clones hold under 1.5%. Sequencing was performed on PBMCs or T cells enriched from blood (not recorded which). These receptor sequences come from a woman in her thirties or forties with acute COVID-19. Each CDR3 is given with its conserved first and last residue. D genes are given only for firm matches. Clone size is not always given. Where it is, it says once, few, many or a class for expanded clones.

TRBD1,-,TRBJ1-4,TRBV9,CASTQDRRGEKLFF,TGTGCCAGCACCCAGGACAGGCGGGGTGAAAAACTGTTTTTT
TRBD1,many,TRBJ1-2,TRBV2,CASTAGDREANYGYTF,TGTGCCAGCACCGCGGGCGACAGGGAAGCCAACTATGGCTACACCTTC
-,-,TRBJ1-5,TRBV7-9,CASSLEGAFGNQPQHF,TGTGCCAGCAGCTTAGAAGGAGCCTTTGGGAATCAGCCCCAGCATTTT
TRBD2,-,TRBJ2-7,TRBV5-5,CASSFGRLLTAGGEQYF,TGTGCCAGCAGCTTTGGGAGACTACTCACCGCGGGGGGGGAGCAGTACTTC
-,-,TRBJ1-2,TRBV7-8,CASSRGRGGLGYTF,TGTGCCAGCAGCCGAGGGAGGGGGGGTTTAGGCTACACCTTC
-,few,TRBJ1-2,TRBV27,CATPSGGWYYGYTF,TGTGCCACCCCGTCTGGGGGCTGGTACTATGGCTACACCTTC
TRBD1,-,TRBJ2-4,TRBV6-5,CASSLNRGNIQYF,TGTGCCAGCAGTCTAAACAGGGGGAACATTCAGTACTTC
-,-,TRBJ1-2,TRBV5-6,CASSLDRTRGYTF,TGTGCCAGCAGCTTAGACAGGACAAGAGGCTACACCTTC
TRBD1,-,TRBJ2-6,TRBV6-4,CASSQDRAGANVLTF,TGTGCCAGCAGTCAAGACAGGGCTGGGGCCAACGTCCTGACTTTC
-,-,TRBJ2-7,TRBV6-5,CASSPPGRSAHEQYF,TGTGCCAGCAGTCCCCCTGGTAGGTCAGCGCACGAGCAGTACTTC
TRBD1,few,TRBJ2-1,TRBV29-1,CSVAPGQGFYNEQFF,TGCAGCGTGGCGCCGGGACAGGGATTCTACAATGAGCAGTTCTTC
TRBD1,once,TRBJ1-3,TRBV28,CASSRQGAINTIYF,TGTGCCAGCAGCAGACAGGGGGCCATAAACACCATATATTTT
-,-,TRBJ2-7,TRBV27,CASSHTGFGEQYF,TGTGCCAGCAGCCATACAGGGTTTGGGGAGCAGTACTTC